This entry lists 21 T cell receptor beta chains sequenced from one sample in a study of cytomegalovirus exposure and HLA in healthy donors. It was with 60 Vbeta and 13 Jbeta primers that the PCR ran. Repertoires were generated with immunoSEQ multiplex PCR, while TCRdb's copy carries only in-frame clones and drops some. Of approximately 180,000 clones listed, 77% are singletons. Material for sequencing was PBMCs. The receptors were gathered from a woman in her sixties or seventies in good health and CMV-seropositive.

The chain links TRBV28 to TRBJ2-2; D possibly corresponds to TRBD1 (6 bases). Between the trimmed V and J ends, which lost 4 bases and 3 bases, there was a span of 9 bases. Germline CDR1 MDHEN, CDR2 SYDVKM. The CDR3 is 14 residues long. The CDR3 reads CASSSTGDTGELFF. CDR3 coding DNA: TGTGCCAGCAGTTCGACAGGAGACACCGGGGAGCTGTTTTTT.

This clone was counted a single time. The chain is built from TRBV6-5 and TRBJ2-7; a possible D gene is TRBD1 (5 bases). The CDR3 length is 13 residues. V was shortened by 10 bases and J by 1 base, with 14 bases between the two germline ends. The germline V gene has CDR1 MNHEY and CDR2 SVGAGI. The CDR3 coding sequence is TGTGCCACCTATGACAGCCTTTCCTACGAGCAGTACTTC. Amino acid sequence: CATYDSLSYEQYF.

The chain couples TRBV6-5 to TRBJ1-3; unclear D gene. Trimming stripped 5 bases from V and 0 bases from J, with 8 bases between. The CDR3 sequence is 14 residues long. Germline V gene lookup returns CDR1 MNHEY and CDR2 SVGAGI. The CDR3 protein is CASSTGISGNTIYF. As DNA, the CDR3 is TGTGCCAGCAGTACGGGGATCTCTGGAAACACCATATATTTT.

Only a few counts were recorded for this clone. V usage is TRBV4-3 and J usage is TRBJ1-6, with D uncertain. Germline-derived CDR1 and CDR2 are LGHNA and YSLEER. Trimming removed 0 bases at V and 7 bases at J, with 10 bases between. The CDR3 has 15 residues. CDR3 in amino acids: CASSQDRVGNSPLHF. In nucleotides, the CDR3 is TGCGCCAGCAGCCAAGATCGGGTTGGGAATTCACCCCTCCACTTT.

The chain carries TRBV5-1 and TRBJ1-3, with TRBD1 matching 9 bases. Trimming removed 3 bases from V and 4 bases from J; junction bases left unmatched: 5. The CDR3 contains 15 residues. Germline V gene data show CDR1 as SGHRS and CDR2 as YFSETQ. CDR3 region: CASSWGDRVGNTIYF. The CDR3 DNA reads as TGCGCCAGCAGCTGGGGGGACAGGGTCGGAAACACCATATATTTT.

The chain joins TRBV7-6 to TRBJ2-1, with TRBD1 matching 9 bases. The germline V gene has CDR1 SGHVS and CDR2 FNYEAQ. Trimming cost V 4 bases and J 10 bases; bases outside gene matches: 14. The CDR3 covers 16 residues. CDR3 sequence reads: CASSSYALQGAGEQFF. DNA of the CDR3: TGTGCCAGCAGCTCGTATGCCTTACAGGGGGCGGGGGAGCAGTTCTTC.

The CDR3 coding sequence is TGTGCCAGCAGCTTACGGTCCGGGACAGACTCTGAAGCTTTCTTT. It codes for CASSLRSGTDSEAFF. V gene TRBV7-9 combines with J gene TRBJ1-1; 7 nucleotides align to TRBD1. The CDR3 is 15 residues long. The germline V gene has CDR1 SEHNR and CDR2 FQNEAQ (reference sequence). The ends lost 2 bases at V and 6 bases at J; junction bases unmatched: 9.

With regard to this clone: The same CDR3 also results from other DNA sequences found in this sample. This chain connects TRBV18 to TRBJ2-7; 7 bases align to TRBD1. The V segment lost 3 bases and the J segment 3 bases; nucleotides outside the gene matches: 2. This CDR3 contains 13 residues. CDR1 is KGHSH, CDR2 LQKENI, per germline. The CDR3: CASSPRDSYEQYF. DNA for the CDR3: TGTGCCAGCTCACCGAGGGACAGCTACGAGCAGTACTTC.

V is TRBV2 and J is TRBJ2-7, with 12 bases identical to TRBD2. This CDR3 is 12 amino acids long. In germline, CDR1 is SNHLY, CDR2 FYNNEI. Trimming cost V 8 bases and J 7 bases; bases outside gene matches: 3. The CDR3 DNA reads TGTGCCAGCGAAGGACTAGCGGGGGAGCAGTACTTC. The encoded protein is CASEGLAGEQYF.

The chain joins TRBV4-2 to TRBJ1-2; TRBD1 agrees at 7 bases. The CDR3 loop spans 16 amino acids. CDR1 is LGHNA, CDR2 YNFKEQ, per germline. Trimming removed 0 bases from V and 4 bases from J; junction bases left unmatched: 8. The CDR3 sequence is CASSQDWAGGSYGYTF. The CDR3 DNA reads as TGTGCCAGCAGCCAAGATTGGGCAGGGGGAAGCTATGGCTACACCTTC.

The chain couples TRBV5-1 to TRBJ2-7, with TRBD1 matching 9 bases. CDR1 SGHRS and CDR2 YFSETQ come from the germline V gene. The CDR3 runs to 14 residues. V was clipped by 4 bases and J by 4 bases; unmatched bases: 6. The CDR3 loop reads CASSNGQGLYEQYF. CDR3 nucleotides: TGCGCCAGCAGCAACGGACAGGGGTTGTACGAGCAGTACTTC.

This clone was recorded a few times. This chain uses TRBV5-1 with TRBJ1-1; D ambiguous. From germline, CDR1 is SGHRS and CDR2 YFSETQ. The CDR3 has 14 residues. Trimming removed 0 bases at V and 4 bases at J, with 10 bases between. DNA of the CDR3: TGCGCCAGCAGCTTGGTAAACAGTCTCACTGAAGCTTTCTTT. Translating gives CASSLVNSLTEAFF.

The chain joins TRBV30 to TRBJ2-1, with 9 bases that match TRBD2. The CDR3 runs 14 residues. J lost 6 bases, V lost 3 bases, and 6 bases had no gene match. The germline gives CDR1 GTSNPN, CDR2 SVGIG (reference sequence). CDR3: CAWRPRGRANEQFF. As DNA, the CDR3 is TGTGCCTGGAGGCCCCGCGGGAGGGCCAATGAGCAGTTCTTC.

This chain joins TRBV19 and TRBJ2-3; 7 bases fit TRBD1. Germline CDR1 LNHDA, CDR2 SQIVND (reference sequence). This CDR3 contains 15 residues. Germline trimming cut 5 bases from V and 1 base from J; bases unmatched to any gene: 6. CDR3 loop: CASSFNGQGTDTQYF. The DNA for the CDR3 is TGTGCCAGTAGTTTCAACGGACAGGGCACAGATACGCAGTATTTT.

This chain links TRBV28 with TRBJ1-4; 10 nucleotides align to TRBD1. After removal of 3 bases from V and 5 bases from J, the junction contained 3 bases not matched to a gene. Per the germline V gene, CDR1 is MDHEN and CDR2 is SYDVKM. This CDR3 comprises 15 residues. The CDR3 loop reads CASSFPGQGNEKLFF. DNA for the CDR3: TGTGCCAGCAGTTTCCCGGGACAGGGGAATGAAAAACTGTTTTTT.

The genes are TRBV4-1 and TRBJ1-5; D remains ambiguous. CDR1 and CDR2 (germline): MGHRA, YSYEKL. The CDR3 is 14 residues long. Trimming shortened V by 3 bases and J by 4 bases, and 10 bases separated the two germline ends. The CDR3 DNA reads as TGCGCCAGCAGCCACGGTACCCTTAATCAGCCCCAGCATTTT. This encodes CASSHGTLNQPQHF.

The rearrangement joins TRBV7-3 to TRBJ2-2; D perhaps matches TRBD1 (6 bases). Germline V gene lookup returns CDR1 SGHTA and CDR2 FQGTGA. V was trimmed by 5 bases and J by 6 bases, leaving 13 bases between them. There are 14 residues in the CDR3. The CDR3 region is CASSPLKGAGELFF. The CDR3 DNA reads as TGTGCCAGCAGCCCTCTAAAGGGGGCCGGGGAGCTGTTTTTT.

Details on this clone: The same CDR3 can be traced to other DNA sequences in this sample. The chain couples TRBV28 to TRBJ1-6; D uncertain. Per germline, CDR1 MDHEN and CDR2 SYDVKM. The V end was cut by 6 bases, the J end by 3 bases, with 12 bases between. This CDR3 has 15 amino acids. The CDR3 DNA is TGTGCCAGCAGCTATGAACAGATCTATAATTCACCCCTCCACTTT. The encoded protein is CASSYEQIYNSPLHF.

With respect to this clone: Compared with germline, one end of the junction differs, possibly owing to a read error. The rearrangement links TRBV7-9 to TRBJ1-1; D gene uncertain. Per the germline V gene, CDR1 is SEHNR and CDR2 is FQNEAQ (reference sequence). The CDR3 sequence is 16 residues long. The CDR3 DNA sequence: TGTTCCAGCAGCTTAGTGCGGGAACGGAAGAACACTGAAGCTTTCTTT. This gives the protein CSSSLVRERKNTEAFF.

J is TRBJ2-1 and V is TRBV19; 14 nucleotides align to TRBD2. CDR1 is LNHDA and CDR2 is SQIVND in the germline V gene (reference sequence). The trim removed 9 bases at V and 6 bases at J, leaving 7 bases unmatched. This CDR3 is built from 15 residues. The CDR3 DNA reads TGTGCCAGCAAGAAGACTAGCGGGGGGGCCAATGAGCAGTTCTTC. Its protein product is CASKKTSGGANEQFF.

This clone has only a few counts. The V gene is TRBV7-3, the J gene TRBJ2-7; 8 nucleotides agree with TRBD1. Germline V gives CDR1 SGHTA, CDR2 FQGTGA. The V segment lost 5 bases and the J segment 2 bases; nucleotides outside the gene matches: 14. There are 17 residues in the CDR3. This CDR3 is CASSPGTGVSFPYEQYF. The CDR3 region has the DNA TGTGCCAGCAGCCCGGGGACAGGAGTATCCTTTCCCTACGAGCAGTACTTC.